A single sample is the source of the 14 T cell receptor beta chains below, sequenced in a study of graft-versus-host responses after intestinal transplantation. These receptors' antigens are unknown. Profiling relied on immunoSEQ multiplex PCR, and the TCRdb table lists in-frame clones only, not all of them. The table records tens of thousands of clones, 75% to 95% of them present only once. The sample here was unstimulated CD8+ T cells sorted from spleen or lymph node cells, taken before intestinal transplant. The receptors stem from a human donor who received an intestinal transplant.

V gene TRBV5-4 combines with J gene TRBJ1-2; D unresolved. V dropped 4 bases and J dropped 4 bases, with 8 bases sitting between them. Germline-derived CDR1 and CDR2 are SGHNT and YYREEE (reference sequence). This CDR3 region has 12 residues. CDR3 residues: CASSKASYGYTF. CDR3 sequence (DNA): TGTGCCAGCAGCAAGGCCAGCTATGGCTACACCTTC.

The J gene is TRBJ1-3, the V gene TRBV5-4, with 8 bases aligning to TRBD1. V lost 0 bases, J lost 4 bases, and 3 bases stayed unmatched. Looked up from germline, CDR1 is SGHNT and CDR2 is YYREEE (reference sequence). This CDR3 spans 15 amino acids. Here the CDR3 reads CASSLETGDGNTIYF. As DNA, the CDR3 is TGTGCCAGCAGCTTGGAGACAGGGGACGGAAACACCATATATTTT.

The chain carries TRBV6-5 and TRBJ2-5, with a weak D call TRBD1 (6 bases). Germline-derived CDR1 and CDR2 are MNHEY and SVGAGI. V lost 2 bases and J lost 5, with 12 bases in between. CDR3 length: 14 residues. Here the CDR3 DNA reads TGTGCCAGCAGTTACGGCGGACAGACCGAGACCCAGTACTTC. Translation: CASSYGGQTETQYF.

The chain couples TRBV5-4 to TRBJ1-4; D unresolved. V was pared by 2 bases and J by 4 bases, with 9 bases between. Germline V gene data show CDR1 as SGHNT and CDR2 as YYREEE (reference sequence). This CDR3 spans 14 amino acids. CDR3 sequence: CASSFDMGNEKLFF. DNA of the CDR3: TGTGCCAGCAGCTTTGACATGGGTAATGAAAAACTGTTTTTT. The full variable domain, its missing parts supplied by reference TRBV5-4 and TRBJ1-4, is ETGVTQSPTHLIKTRGQQVTLRCSSQSGHNTVSWYQQALGQGPQFIFQYYREEENGRGNFPPRFSGLQFPNYSSELNVNALELDDSALYLCASSFDMGNEKLFFGSGTQLSVL.

The rearrangement joins TRBV29-1 to TRBJ2-1; D remains unclear. This CDR3 contains 12 residues. Trimming cost V 2 bases and J 0 bases, with 2 bases left between them. CDR1 and CDR2 from the germline V gene are SQVTM and ANQGSEA. The chain's CDR3 is CSVEHSYNEQFF. DNA for the CDR3: TGCAGCGTTGAACACTCCTACAATGAGCAGTTCTTC.

The chain combines TRBV27 with TRBJ2-7; D perhaps matches TRBD1 (6 bases). The germline V and J ends were trimmed by 3 bases and 0 bases, with 21 bases remaining between them. Germline V CDR1 and CDR2: MNHEY, SMNVEV (reference sequence). The length of the CDR3 is 18 residues. Here the CDR3 reads CASSFSTPGQWSSYEQYF. In DNA form, the CDR3 reads TGTGCCAGCAGTTTCTCCACCCCCGGACAGTGGAGCTCCTACGAGCAGTACTTC.

The rearrangement links TRBV28 to TRBJ2-7; 7 nucleotides agree with TRBD2. Germline V gives CDR1 MDHEN, CDR2 SYDVKM. The CDR3 covers 13 residues. Trimming took 8 bases from V and 4 from J; bases not matched to a gene: 8. DNA for the CDR3: TGTGCCAGCCGGAGGGAGGGATGGTACGAGCAGTACTTC. Its translation is CASRREGWYEQYF.

V and J are TRBV10-1 and TRBJ2-2, with TRBD1 matching over 10 bases. Trimming at V came to 0 bases and at J to 7 bases, leaving 8 bases not matched to a gene. The CDR3 sequence is 17 residues long. Germline CDR1 WNHNN, CDR2 SYGVQD (reference sequence). The CDR3 loop is CASSESTETGGYGELFF. CDR3 nucleotide sequence: TGCGCCAGCAGTGAGTCGACAGAGACAGGGGGCTACGGGGAGCTGTTTTTT.

The genes are TRBV7-3 and TRBJ2-5, with TRBD2 matching over 9 bases. Germline CDR1 is SGHTA and CDR2 is FQGTGA. This CDR3 spans 15 amino acids. V shed 2 bases and J 5 bases; nucleotides not matched to a gene: 6. The CDR3 spells CASSLVGGGAETQYF. Here the CDR3 DNA reads TGTGCCAGCAGCTTAGTTGGCGGGGGGGCTGAGACCCAGTACTTC.

The CDR3 protein is CASSLILRGASETQYF. The CDR3 nucleotides read TGTGCCAGCAGTTTAATATTACGCGGCGCGTCGGAGACCCAGTACTTC. The chain couples TRBV28 to TRBJ2-5; D is uncertain. CDR1 is MDHEN, CDR2 SYDVKM, per germline. V lost 2 bases and J 5 bases, leaving 18 bases between the germline ends. This CDR3 has 16 amino acids.

This chain links TRBV7-9 with TRBJ2-7; D might be TRBD1 or TRBD2, each matching 5 bases. V was cut by 7 bases and J by 3 bases, with 16 bases left in between. The CDR3 is 14 residues long. Germline loops: CDR1 SEHNR, CDR2 FQNEAQ (reference sequence). This chain's CDR3 is CASTGDGENYEQYF. CDR3 sequence (DNA): TGTGCCAGCACCGGGGACGGCGAGAACTACGAGCAGTACTTC. Variable domain in full (rest from reference TRBV7-9 and TRBJ2-7): DTGVSQNPRHKITKRGQNVTFRCDPISEHNRLYWYRQTLGQGPEFLTYFQNEAQLEKSRLLSDRFSAERPKGSFSTLEIQRTEQGDSAMYLCASTGDGENYEQYFGPGTRLTVT.

The J gene is TRBJ2-1, the V gene TRBV11-1; TRBD2 matches 8 bases. The CDR3 extends over 16 amino acids. V shed 6 bases and J 4 bases; nucleotides not matched to a gene: 11. From germline, CDR1 is SGHAT and CDR2 FQDESV (reference sequence). CDR3 in DNA: TGTGCCAGCAGTTCCGGGGGGGAAAGGACGTACAATGAGCAGTTCTTC. As protein: CASSSGGERTYNEQFF.

The V call is TRBV9, the J call TRBJ2-2; D might be TRBD2 (5 bases). Trimming removed 0 bases from V and 0 bases from J, with 12 bases in between. Germline V CDR1 and CDR2: SGDLS, YYNGEE. CDR3 length: 17 amino acids. In DNA, the CDR3 is TGTGCCAGCAGCGTAGCTGTGGAGGCCGCGAACACCGGGGAGCTGTTTTTT. Translation gives CASSVAVEAANTGELFF.

The V gene is TRBV7-9, the J gene TRBJ2-7; 7 nucleotides match TRBD1. Germline V gene data show CDR1 as SEHNR and CDR2 as FQNEAQ (reference sequence). This CDR3 has 13 amino acids. The ends lost 4 bases at V and 2 bases at J; junction bases unmatched: 2. Here the CDR3 DNA reads TGTGCCAGCAGCTCCAGGGGGACCTACGAGCAGTACTTC. This sequence encodes CASSSRGTYEQYF. Looking up the rest from reference TRBV7-9 and TRBJ2-7 gives the full variable domain: DTGVSQNPRHKITKRGQNVTFRCDPISEHNRLYWYRQTLGQGPEFLTYFQNEAQLEKSRLLSDRFSAERPKGSFSTLEIQRTEQGDSAMYLCASSSRGTYEQYFGPGTRLTVT.